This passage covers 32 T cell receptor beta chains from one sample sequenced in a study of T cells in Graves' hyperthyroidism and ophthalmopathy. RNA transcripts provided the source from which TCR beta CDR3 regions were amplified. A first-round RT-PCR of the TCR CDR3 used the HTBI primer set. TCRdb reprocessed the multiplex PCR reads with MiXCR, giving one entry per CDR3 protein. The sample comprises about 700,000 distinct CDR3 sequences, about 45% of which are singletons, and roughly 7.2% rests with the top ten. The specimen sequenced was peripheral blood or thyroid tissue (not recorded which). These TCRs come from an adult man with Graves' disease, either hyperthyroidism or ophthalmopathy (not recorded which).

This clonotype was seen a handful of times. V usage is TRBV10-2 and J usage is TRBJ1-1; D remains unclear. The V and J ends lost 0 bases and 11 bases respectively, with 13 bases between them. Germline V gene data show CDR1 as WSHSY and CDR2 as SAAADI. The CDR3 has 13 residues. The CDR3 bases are TGCGCCAGCAGTGAGTCGACTCGAGGGCGGGCTTTCTTT. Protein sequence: CASSESTRGRAFF.

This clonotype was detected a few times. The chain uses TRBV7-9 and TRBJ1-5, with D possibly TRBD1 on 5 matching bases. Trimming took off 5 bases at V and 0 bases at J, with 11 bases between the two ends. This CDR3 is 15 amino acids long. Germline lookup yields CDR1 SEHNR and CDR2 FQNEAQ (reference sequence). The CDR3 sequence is CASSREGDSNQPQHF. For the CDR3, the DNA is TGTGCCAGCAGCCGCGAAGGGGATAGCAATCAGCCCCAGCATTTT.

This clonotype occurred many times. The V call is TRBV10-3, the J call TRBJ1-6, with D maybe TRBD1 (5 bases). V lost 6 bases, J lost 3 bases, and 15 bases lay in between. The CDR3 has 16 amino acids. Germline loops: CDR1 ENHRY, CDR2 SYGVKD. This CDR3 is CAISPEEGRYNSPLHF. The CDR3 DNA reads TGTGCCATCAGCCCAGAGGAGGGGCGCTATAATTCACCCCTCCACTTT.

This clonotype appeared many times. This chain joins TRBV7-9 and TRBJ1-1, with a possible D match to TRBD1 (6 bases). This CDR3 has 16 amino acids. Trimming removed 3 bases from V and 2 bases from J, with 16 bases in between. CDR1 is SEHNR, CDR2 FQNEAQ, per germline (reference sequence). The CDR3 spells CASSFPDSGGNTEAFF. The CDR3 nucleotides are TGTGCCAGCAGCTTCCCAGATAGCGGGGGCAACACTGAAGCTTTCTTT.

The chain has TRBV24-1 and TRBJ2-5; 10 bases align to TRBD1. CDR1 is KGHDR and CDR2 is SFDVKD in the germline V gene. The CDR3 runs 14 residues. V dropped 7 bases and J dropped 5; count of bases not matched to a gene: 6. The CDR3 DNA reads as TGTGCCACCAGCGTTGGGACAGGGGTCGAGACCCAGTACTTC. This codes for CATSVGTGVETQYF.

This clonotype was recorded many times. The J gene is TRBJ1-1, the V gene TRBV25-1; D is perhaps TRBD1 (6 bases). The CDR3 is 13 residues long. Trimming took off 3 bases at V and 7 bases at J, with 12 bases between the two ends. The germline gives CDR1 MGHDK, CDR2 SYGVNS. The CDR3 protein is CASSEGVRGEAFF. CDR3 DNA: TGTGCCAGCAGTGAGGGGGTCAGGGGTGAAGCTTTCTTT.

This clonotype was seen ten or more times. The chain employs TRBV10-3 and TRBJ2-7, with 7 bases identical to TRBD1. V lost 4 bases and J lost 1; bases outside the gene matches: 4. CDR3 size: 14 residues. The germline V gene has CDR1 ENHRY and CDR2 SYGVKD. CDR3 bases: TGTGCCATCAGTGGGCCAGGGGGTTCCTACGAGCAGTACTTC. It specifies CAISGPGGSYEQYF.

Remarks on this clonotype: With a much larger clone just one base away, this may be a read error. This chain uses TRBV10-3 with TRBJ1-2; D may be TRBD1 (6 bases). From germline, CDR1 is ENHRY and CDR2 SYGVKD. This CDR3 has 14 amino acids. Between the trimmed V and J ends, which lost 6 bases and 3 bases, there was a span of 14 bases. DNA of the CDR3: TGTGCCATCAGGGAGACAGGCGGTGACTATGGCTACACCTTC. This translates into CAIRETGGDYGYTF.

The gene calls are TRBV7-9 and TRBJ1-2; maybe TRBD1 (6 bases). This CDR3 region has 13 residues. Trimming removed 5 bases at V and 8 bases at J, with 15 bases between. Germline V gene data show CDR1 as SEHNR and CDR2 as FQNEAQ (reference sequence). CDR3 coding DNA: TGTGCCAGCAGCACCGGGACATCCCACGGCTACACCTTC. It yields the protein CASSTGTSHGYTF.

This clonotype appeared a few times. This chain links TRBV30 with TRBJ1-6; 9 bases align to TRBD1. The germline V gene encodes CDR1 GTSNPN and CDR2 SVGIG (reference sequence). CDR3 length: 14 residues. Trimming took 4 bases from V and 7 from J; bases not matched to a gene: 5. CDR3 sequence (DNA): TGTGCCTGGACCTTAGGACAGGGGAATTCACCCCTCCACTTT. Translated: CAWTLGQGNSPLHF.

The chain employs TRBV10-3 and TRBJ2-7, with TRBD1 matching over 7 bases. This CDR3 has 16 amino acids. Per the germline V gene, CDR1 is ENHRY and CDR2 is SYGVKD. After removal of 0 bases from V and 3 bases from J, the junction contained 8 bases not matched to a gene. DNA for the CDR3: TGTGCCATCAGTGAGTCGACAGGGACAGAGAGCTACGAGCAGTACTTC. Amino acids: CAISESTGTESYEQYF.

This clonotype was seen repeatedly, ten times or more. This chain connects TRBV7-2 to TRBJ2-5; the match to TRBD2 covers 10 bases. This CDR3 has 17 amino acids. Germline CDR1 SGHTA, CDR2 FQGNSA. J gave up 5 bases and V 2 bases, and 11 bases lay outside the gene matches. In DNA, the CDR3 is TGTGCCAGCAGCTTATTAGGGCTAGCGGGAGTATGGGAGACCCAGTACTTC. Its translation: CASSLLGLAGVWETQYF. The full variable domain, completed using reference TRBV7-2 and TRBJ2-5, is GAGVSQSPSNKVTEKGKDVELRCDPISGHTALYWYRQSLGQGLEFLIYFQGNSAPDKSGLPSDRFSAERTGGSVSTLTIQRTQQEDSAVYLCASSLLGLAGVWETQYFGPGTRLLVL.

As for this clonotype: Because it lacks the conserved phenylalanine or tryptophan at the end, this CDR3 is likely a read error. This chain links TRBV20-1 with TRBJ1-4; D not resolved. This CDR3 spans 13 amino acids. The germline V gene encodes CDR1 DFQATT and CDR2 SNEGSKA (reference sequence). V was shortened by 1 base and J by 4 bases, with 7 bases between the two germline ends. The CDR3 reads CSARGADNEKLFL. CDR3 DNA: TGCAGTGCTAGAGGGGCAGATAATGAAAAACTGTTTTTA.

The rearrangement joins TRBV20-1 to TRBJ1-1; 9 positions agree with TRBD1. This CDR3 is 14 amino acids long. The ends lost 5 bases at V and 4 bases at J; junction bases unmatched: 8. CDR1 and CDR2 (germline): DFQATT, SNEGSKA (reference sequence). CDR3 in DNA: TGCAGTGCTGATTACAGGGGGCAGGGCACTGAAGCTTTCTTT. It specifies CSADYRGQGTEAFF.

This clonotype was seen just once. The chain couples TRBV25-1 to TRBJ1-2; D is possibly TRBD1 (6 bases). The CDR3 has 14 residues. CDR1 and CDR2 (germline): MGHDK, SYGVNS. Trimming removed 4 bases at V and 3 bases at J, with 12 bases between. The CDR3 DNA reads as TGTGCCAGCAGTGCGGACAGTAGAGACTATGGCTACACCTTC. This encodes CASSADSRDYGYTF.

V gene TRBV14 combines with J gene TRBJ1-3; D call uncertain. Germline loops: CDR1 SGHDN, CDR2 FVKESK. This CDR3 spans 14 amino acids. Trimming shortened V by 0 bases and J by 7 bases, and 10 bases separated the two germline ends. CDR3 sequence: CASSQDGFMNTIYF. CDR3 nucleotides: TGTGCCAGCAGCCAAGATGGGTTCATGAACACCATATATTTT.

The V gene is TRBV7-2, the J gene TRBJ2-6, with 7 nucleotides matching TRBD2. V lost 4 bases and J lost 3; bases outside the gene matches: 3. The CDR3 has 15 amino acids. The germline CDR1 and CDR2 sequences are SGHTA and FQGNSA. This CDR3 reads CASSYGGFGANVLTF. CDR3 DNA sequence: TGTGCCAGCAGCTACGGGGGGTTTGGGGCCAACGTCCTGACTTTC.

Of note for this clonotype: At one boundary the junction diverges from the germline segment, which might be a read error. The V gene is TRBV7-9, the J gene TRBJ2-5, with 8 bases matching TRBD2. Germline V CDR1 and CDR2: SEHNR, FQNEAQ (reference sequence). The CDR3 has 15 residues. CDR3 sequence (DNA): TGTGCCAGCAGCCCGCGGCGGGGGGCTGGAGAGGCCCAGTACTTC. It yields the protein CASSPRRGAGEAQYF.

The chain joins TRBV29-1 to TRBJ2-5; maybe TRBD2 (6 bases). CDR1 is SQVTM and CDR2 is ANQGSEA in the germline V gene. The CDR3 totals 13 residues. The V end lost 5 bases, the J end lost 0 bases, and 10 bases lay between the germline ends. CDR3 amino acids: CSVKGGNQETQYF. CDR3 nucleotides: TGCAGCGTTAAGGGCGGGAACCAAGAGACCCAGTACTTC. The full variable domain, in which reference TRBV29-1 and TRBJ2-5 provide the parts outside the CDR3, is SAVISQKPSRDICQRGTSLTIQCQVDSQVTMMFWYRQQPGQSLTLIATANQGSEATYESGFVIDKFPISRPNLTFSTLTVSNMSPEDSSIYLCSVKGGNQETQYFGPGTRLLVL.

The CDR3 loop is CASSLAGQTSQPQHF. For the CDR3, the DNA is TGTGCCAGCAGCTTAGCAGGGCAGACCAGTCAGCCCCAGCATTTT. V and J are TRBV7-2 and TRBJ1-5, with D unresolved. V was clipped by 0 bases and J by 6 bases, with 12 bases between them. Germline CDR1 SGHTA, CDR2 FQGNSA. The CDR3 has 15 residues.

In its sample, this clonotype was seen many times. CDR3 in DNA: TGTGCCAGCAGCGCCTACAGGGTCGCCGGGGAGCTGTTTTTT. Its protein is CASSAYRVAGELFF. This sequence joins TRBV14 and TRBJ2-2; tentatively, D is TRBD1 (6 bases). The CDR3 contains 14 residues. Trimming cost V 5 bases and J 6 bases, with 13 bases left between them. Germline assignment: CDR1 SGHDN and CDR2 FVKESK.

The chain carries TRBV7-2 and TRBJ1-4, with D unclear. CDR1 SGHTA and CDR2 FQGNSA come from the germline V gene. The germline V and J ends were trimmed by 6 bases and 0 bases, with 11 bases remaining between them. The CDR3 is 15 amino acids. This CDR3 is CASRDNGATNEKLFF. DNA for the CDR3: TGTGCCAGCAGAGATAACGGTGCAACTAATGAAAAACTGTTTTTT.

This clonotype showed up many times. The CDR3 nucleotides are TGTGCCAGCAGCCAACGTAGGGGCAGGCCTTCTAACTATGGCTACACCTTC. The encoded protein is CASSQRRGRPSNYGYTF. This chain uses TRBV14 with TRBJ1-2; D might be TRBD1 (5 bases). Germline V lookup: CDR1 SGHDN, CDR2 FVKESK. The length of the CDR3 is 17 residues. V gave up 2 bases and J gave up 0 bases, with 16 bases separating them.

This chain's CDR3 is CASQLLAGGRYESYEQYF. The CDR3 DNA reads TGTGCCAGCCAGCTTCTAGCGGGGGGGCGGTACGAATCCTACGAGCAGTACTTC. The chain couples TRBV7-2 to TRBJ2-7; 12 nucleotides align to TRBD2. The CDR3 sequence is 18 residues long. The germline V gene has CDR1 SGHTA and CDR2 FQGNSA. V shed 8 bases and J 1 base; nucleotides not matched to a gene: 15.

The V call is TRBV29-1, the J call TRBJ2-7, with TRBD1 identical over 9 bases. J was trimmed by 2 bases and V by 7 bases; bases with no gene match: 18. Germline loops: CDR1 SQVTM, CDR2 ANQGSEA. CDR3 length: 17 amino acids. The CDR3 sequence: CSALTGGEIPYPYEQYF. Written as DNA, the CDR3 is TGCAGCGCTCTGACAGGGGGTGAAATACCTTATCCCTACGAGCAGTACTTC.

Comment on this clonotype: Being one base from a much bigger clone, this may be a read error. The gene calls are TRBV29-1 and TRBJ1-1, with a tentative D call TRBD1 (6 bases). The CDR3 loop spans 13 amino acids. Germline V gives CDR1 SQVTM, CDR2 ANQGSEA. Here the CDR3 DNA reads TGCAGCGTTGATTGGGGCGGGGGGCCTGAAGCTCTCTTT. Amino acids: CSVDWGGGPEALF.

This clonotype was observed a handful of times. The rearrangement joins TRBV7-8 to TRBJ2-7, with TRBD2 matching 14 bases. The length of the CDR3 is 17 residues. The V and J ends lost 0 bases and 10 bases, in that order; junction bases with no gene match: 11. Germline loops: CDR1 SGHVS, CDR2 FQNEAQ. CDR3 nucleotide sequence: TGTGCCAGCAGCTTAGCGGCTTTAGGGACTAGCGGGAGTTCCCAGTACTTC. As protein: CASSLAALGTSGSSQYF.

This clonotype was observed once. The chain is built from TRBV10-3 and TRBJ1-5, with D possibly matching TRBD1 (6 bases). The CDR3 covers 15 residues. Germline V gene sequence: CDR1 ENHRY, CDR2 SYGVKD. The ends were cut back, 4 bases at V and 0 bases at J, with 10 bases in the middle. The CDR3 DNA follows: TGTGCCATCAGTGTTCGAGGGGGTAGCAATCAGCCCCAGCATTTT. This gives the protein CAISVRGGSNQPQHF.

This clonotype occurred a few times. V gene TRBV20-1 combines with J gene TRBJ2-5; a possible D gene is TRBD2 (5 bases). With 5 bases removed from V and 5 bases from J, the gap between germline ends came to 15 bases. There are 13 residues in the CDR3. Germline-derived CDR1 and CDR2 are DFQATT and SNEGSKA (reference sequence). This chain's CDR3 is CSAPPGNGETQYF. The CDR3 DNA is TGCAGTGCTCCTCCCGGGAATGGGGAGACCCAGTACTTC.

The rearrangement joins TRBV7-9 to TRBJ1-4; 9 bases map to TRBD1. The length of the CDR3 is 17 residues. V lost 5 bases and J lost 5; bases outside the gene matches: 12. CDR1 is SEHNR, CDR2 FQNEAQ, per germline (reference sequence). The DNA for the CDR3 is TGTGCCAGCAGCACTCTTGTCTCTACAGGGGGCAATGAAAAACTGTTTTTT. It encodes CASSTLVSTGGNEKLFF.

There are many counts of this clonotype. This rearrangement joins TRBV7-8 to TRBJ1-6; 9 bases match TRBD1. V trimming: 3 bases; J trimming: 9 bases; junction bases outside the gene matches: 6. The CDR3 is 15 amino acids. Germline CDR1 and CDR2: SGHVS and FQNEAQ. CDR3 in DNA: TGTGCCAGCAGCTTGAGACAGGGACAGGGTTCACCCCTCCACTTT. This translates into CASSLRQGQGSPLHF.

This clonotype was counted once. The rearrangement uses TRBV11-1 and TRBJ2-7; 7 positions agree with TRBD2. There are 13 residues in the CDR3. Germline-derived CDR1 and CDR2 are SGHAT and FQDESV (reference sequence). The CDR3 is CASGAGRDYEQYF. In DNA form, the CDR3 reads TGTGCTAGCGGAGCGGGACGCGACTACGAGCAGTACTTC.